This TCR beta chain was found in a study of T cells in narcolepsy. Looking at the study overall: Enrolled donors included narcolepsy type 1 or type 2 patients and healthy controls. Study results and limitations: No autoreactive T cell clone sequences appeared in some memory CD4+ repertoires. HCRT-specific and TRIB2-specific autoreactive clonotypes appeared among same-patient CSF and blood CD4+ clonotypes.

The CDR3 runs to 21 residues. V lost 5 bases to trimming and J lost 0 bases, with 29 bases between them. CDR1 and CDR2 from the germline V gene are MNHEY and SMNVEV (reference sequence). With respect to this clone: Its antigen remains unknown.

Only in-frame clones appear in the TCRdb table, and some are missing; sequencing was by immunoSEQ multiplex PCR. The table shows approximately 25,000 clones, with 86% occurring only once. V gene TRBV27 combines with J gene TRBJ2-1; D is perhaps TRBD2 (8 bases). This clonotype originated in a human donor with narcolepsy. The sequencing input was CD45RA- memory CD4+ T cells from PBMCs. The CDR3 loop reads CASSPSRQGGSSGYSYNEQFF. In nucleotides, the CDR3 is TGTGCCAGCAGTCCATCAAGACAGGGTGGGTCTAGCGGGTACTCCTACAATGAGCAGTTCTTC.